This entry features one TCR beta chain sequence. Its recognized antigen is unknown. No qualities accompany the bases; no much larger clone lies one base away. The library was obtained by the immunoSEQ multiplex PCR assay. Not all clones reach the TCRdb copy of this immuneACCESS table, which keeps in-frame sequences only. Checked studies attribute under half of the gap to unresolved V genes and leave the rest unexplained. The sample table lists 120,000 or so clones, more than 75% of them with a count of one. The ten largest account for around 10% of the sample. This sample was included in a study of control samples from healthy donors and cancer patients (dated by TCRdb to the early 2020s). The CDR1 and CDR2 encoded by the germline V gene are SQVTM and ANQGSEA. V is trimmed back by 4 bases and J by 0 bases, and the junction contains 20 bases that no gene match accounts for. The cysteine opens and the phenylalanine closes a CDR3 of 21 amino acids. The DNA shown is the 63-base CDR3, in frame from base 1.

The source is a man aged 25-45 years in good health. This receptor chain uses TRBV29-1 and TRBJ2-1; 11 bases in the middle match TRBD2. Sequencing was carried out using blood. The CDR3 protein sequence reads: CSVVGGPPPTSGGSSYNEQFF. The DNA sequence follows: TGCAGCGTTGTAGGCGGCCCCCCCCCAACTAGCGGGGGCAGCTCCTACAATGAGCAGTTCTTC.